This TCR beta chain emerged from a study of shared clonotypes between healthy human individuals. Whole-study context: Three plates each covered CD4 naive and memory; CD8 naive two, CD8 memory one. Study results and caveats: Naive subsets generally exceeded memory subsets in estimated richness.

On this clone itself: Its antigen is undetermined.

As handled by the study authors: Filtering of immunoSEQ junctional sequences could not match full-length read filtering. TCRdb keeps only in-frame clones here, not all; method: immunoSEQ multiplex PCR. For V, J and clone size, that table is used; D and trimming come from the DNA. The table shows about 700,000 clones, with about 90% occurring only once. The naive CD8 subset, CD45RO-negative cells positively selected for CCR7, excluded terminally differentiated effector memory CD45RA+ cells. This CDR3 comprises 16 residues. Germline CDR1 and CDR2: MGHDK and SYGVNS. With 1 base removed from V and 0 bases from J, the gap between germline ends came to 11 bases.

The origin of this receptor is a man aged 30 to 39 in good health. The chain combines TRBV25-1 with TRBJ2-3, with D perhaps matching TRBD2 (6 bases). Sequenced sample: naive CD8+ T cells sorted from blood. The CDR3 protein is CASSELEGISTDTQYF. The CDR3 DNA reads TGTGCCAGCAGTGAATTGGAGGGGATTAGCACAGATACGCAGTATTTT. Supplemented by reference TRBV25-1 and TRBJ2-3, the full variable domain reads EADIYQTPRYLVIGTGKKITLECSQTMGHDKMYWYQQDPGMELHLIHYSYGVNSTEKGDLSSESTVSRIRTEHFPLTLESARPSHTSQYLCASSELEGISTDTQYFGPGTRLTVL.